This record looks at one T cell receptor (beta chain) sequence and its context. Its target is unknown. The sample is drawn from a study of cytomegalovirus exposure and HLA in healthy donors. Study background: Early released data comprised around 85 million unique TCRs from HLA-typed donors. Whole-study findings and limits: TCR sequences were mostly rare, though some public TCRs occurred in many donors. Association of 15,000 to 20,000 TCR beta sequences with HLA alleles was found at 0.05 false discovery rate in a later analysis.

Use of 60 Vbeta and 13 Jbeta primers characterized the PCR. Method: immunoSEQ multiplex PCR; TCRdb's copy keeps in-frame clones and lacks some. The sample contains about 170,000 clones, 75% of which appear only once. CDR1 and CDR2 (germline): SGHRS, YFSETQ. The junction had 6 bases not matched to a gene; V was cut back by 4 bases and J by 0 bases. The CDR3 runs to 18 residues. The chain is built from TRBV5-1 and TRBJ2-3; the match to TRBD2 covers 15 bases. This receptor was obtained from a woman in her fifties or sixties in good health and CMV-seropositive. Sample: PBMCs. CDR3 sequence (DNA): TGCGCCAGCAGCACTGGACTAGCGGGGGGGTTTAGCACAGATACGCAGTATTTT. Amino acids: CASSTGLAGGFSTDTQYF.